The clone carrying this TCR beta chain has only a few counts. The antigen is not known. This specimen comes from a study of T-cell memory formation after mild COVID-19. Barcoded TCR alpha and TCR beta cDNA libraries with UMIs came from 5'RACE using constant-segment primers. TCRdb re-derived calls from the 5' RACE reads in MiXCR, one entry per CDR3 protein. The table includes under 700,000 distinct CDR3 sequences, around 21% detected once. Study findings and constraints: Cross-reactive memory seemingly joined, as some responding clones were found in pre-infection memory. Contracting CD4+ clones sat mainly in CM and EM; CD8+ in EMRA. For second-wave clones that peaked at day 37, SARS-CoV-2 specificity went unverified.

The germline V gene encodes CDR1 SGHTA and CDR2 FQGTGA. V was pared by 5 bases and J by 4 bases, with 5 bases of the junction left unmatched. This CDR3 spans 14 amino acids. The origin of this receptor is an adult woman who had mild COVID-19 (a few samples of this study predate the infection). Cell type and time point are not known. V usage is TRBV7-3 and J usage is TRBJ1-2; 9 nucleotides match TRBD1. Sequencing used PBMCs or a T cell subset sorted from them (not recorded which). CDR3 DNA: TGTGCCAGCAGCCCCGGGACAGGGCTCTATGGCTACACCTTC. Its protein is CASSPGTGLYGYTF.